The clone carrying this T cell receptor (beta chain) showed up just once. Per the original methods: Cell counts per sample came from amplifying reference gene primers. Using immunoSEQ multiplex PCR, the repertoire was profiled, and TCRdb retains in-frame clones only, with some absent. For V, J and clone size, that table is used; D and trimming come from the DNA. The data show some 230,000 clones, 70% to 90% seen once. The CDR3 extends over 11 amino acids. V dropped 3 bases and J dropped 8 bases, with 7 bases sitting between them. Germline V gives CDR1 LNHDA, CDR2 SQIVND (reference sequence). Seattle patients were enrolled during active infection and followed longitudinally. This specimen comes from a study of blood T cell repertoires in COVID-19. Study-wide background: Specimens from acute and convalescent COVID-19 originated in the United States, Italy and Spain. PBMCs, B-cell-depleted T cells, or T cells were the source of the cDNA or gDNA that made up the material.

J is TRBJ1-2 and V is TRBV19; the D gene is possibly TRBD1 (5 bases). Specimen: peripheral blood. The sequence was obtained from a woman aged 50 to 60 with COVID-19, enrolled during active disease. For the CDR3, the DNA is TGTGCCAGTAGTATCGGGGGAGGCTACACCTTC. Its translation is CASSIGGGYTF.